Below are 26 T cell receptor beta chains sequenced from a single sample in a study of PD-1 blockade in classical Hodgkin lymphoma. Time point meaning: cycle 4 day 1 (C4D1), after 5 to 7 weeks of nivolumab. Every patient experienced relapse after autologous stem cell transplantation, and brentuximab vedotin exposure varied. TCRdb's table, derived via immunoSEQ multiplex PCR, lists solely in-frame clones and lacks some. The repertoire holds approximately 90,000 clones, with around 80% as singletons. The specimen comprised peripheral blood mononuclear cells (PBMCs), sampled before the fourth cycle of nivolumab. These TCRs come from a human donor with classical Hodgkin lymphoma.

The V and J genes are TRBV5-5 and TRBJ2-5, with 9 bases fitting TRBD1. Germline trimming cut 1 base from V and 5 bases from J; bases unmatched to any gene: 12. The CDR3 has 17 amino acids. Germline CDR1 reads SGHKS; CDR2 reads YYEKEE (reference sequence). CDR3 sequence reads: CASSLRSGTGMAETQYF. Written as DNA, the CDR3 is TGTGCCAGCAGCTTGAGGTCAGGGACAGGGATGGCGGAGACCCAGTACTTC. Looking up the rest from reference TRBV5-5 and TRBJ2-5 gives the full variable domain: DAGVTQSPTHLIKTRGQQVTLRCSPISGHKSVSWYQQVLGQGPQFIFQYYEKEERGRGNFPDRFSARQFPNYSSELNVNALLLGDSALYLCASSLRSGTGMAETQYFGPGTRLLVL.

This clone appeared a few times. The rearrangement links TRBV5-4 to TRBJ1-1; D not certain. Per the germline V gene, CDR1 is SGHNT and CDR2 is YYREEE (reference sequence). V shed 1 base and J shed 1 base, with 5 bases lying between them. CDR3 length: 13 residues. The CDR3 nucleotides read TGTGCCAGCAGCTTGCGGCAGAACACTGAAGCTTTCTTT. Translated, it gives CASSLRQNTEAFF.

The chain carries TRBV9 and TRBJ1-5; D may be TRBD1 (6 bases). Trimming pared 3 bases from V and 8 bases from J, leaving 18 bases between. Germline assignment: CDR1 SGDLS and CDR2 YYNGEE. The CDR3 has 15 amino acids. CDR3: CASSASTGRWEPQHF. In nucleotides, the CDR3 is TGTGCCAGCAGCGCCTCCACAGGGCGGTGGGAGCCCCAGCATTTT.

The chain has TRBV6-1 and TRBJ1-1, with 7 bases matching TRBD1. From germline, CDR1 is MNHNS and CDR2 SASEGT. With 8 bases clipped from V and 1 base from J, the junction kept 7 bases outside the gene matches. The CDR3 extends over 14 amino acids. The CDR3 DNA sequence: TGTGCCAGCCTAATGACAGGGAAGAACACTGAAGCTTTCTTT. This encodes CASLMTGKNTEAFF.

The gene calls are TRBV4-2 and TRBJ2-7, with 8 bases identical to TRBD2. This CDR3 has 15 residues. CDR1 and CDR2 (germline): LGHNA, YNFKEQ. The ends lost 5 bases at V and 3 bases at J; junction bases unmatched: 9. CDR3 protein: CASSITSGSDYEQYF. The CDR3 nucleotides are TGTGCCAGCAGCATTACCAGCGGGAGTGACTACGAGCAGTACTTC.

The V call is TRBV9, the J call TRBJ2-2; 9 bases line up with TRBD2. The germline CDR1 and CDR2 sequences are SGDLS and YYNGEE. The trim removed 0 bases at V and 10 bases at J, leaving 16 bases unmatched. The CDR3 length is 18 residues. CDR3: CASSVVFKDSGSVEELFF. The CDR3 coding sequence is TGTGCCAGCAGCGTAGTATTCAAGGATAGCGGGAGTGTGGAGGAGCTGTTTTTT.

The J gene is TRBJ1-5, the V gene TRBV19; D possibly corresponds to TRBD1 (6 bases). Trimming shortened V by 2 bases and J by 6 bases, and 11 bases separated the two germline ends. Germline assignment: CDR1 LNHDA and CDR2 SQIVND (reference sequence). The CDR3 is 14 residues long. CDR3 protein: CASSIRGDGQPQHF. The CDR3 DNA follows: TGTGCCAGTAGTATAAGGGGGGACGGTCAGCCCCAGCATTTT. Supplemented by reference TRBV19 and TRBJ1-5, the full variable domain reads DGGITQSPKYLFRKEGQNVTLSCEQNLNHDAMYWYRQDPGQGLRLIYYSQIVNDFQKGDIAEGYSVSREKKESFPLTVTSAQKNPTAFYLCASSIRGDGQPQHFGDGTRLSIL.

The rearrangement uses TRBV7-9 and TRBJ1-4, with D possibly TRBD1 on 6 matching bases. The CDR3 is 15 residues long. Germline CDR1 SEHNR, CDR2 FQNEAQ (reference sequence). Trimming stripped 5 bases from V and 6 bases from J, with 16 bases between. The CDR3 spells CASSPGTPGDEKLFF. CDR3 DNA sequence: TGTGCCAGCAGCCCCGGGACACCAGGGGATGAAAAACTGTTTTTT.

The genes are TRBV19 and TRBJ2-2; TRBD2 matches 10 bases. Germline CDR1 is LNHDA and CDR2 is SQIVND (reference sequence). V lost 6 bases, J lost 6 bases, and 7 bases stayed unmatched. This CDR3 is 15 amino acids long. CDR3 sequence (DNA): TGTGCCAGTAGCCCTCTAGCGGGAGTTGCCGGGGAGCTGTTTTTT. It encodes CASSPLAGVAGELFF.

This clone was found once. This chain uses TRBV5-6 with TRBJ2-7; D perhaps matches TRBD2 (9 bases). Germline V gene data show CDR1 as SGHDT and CDR2 as YYEEEE. The CDR3 is 17 residues long. V shed 3 bases and J shed 5 bases, with 24 bases lying between them. The CDR3, as DNA: TGTGCCAGCAGCTCCGGACAGGGTCAGGGACTAGCCCACGAGCAGTACTTC. Translation: CASSSGQGQGLAHEQYF.

The chain employs TRBV6-5 and TRBJ2-5; D may be TRBD2 (5 bases). This CDR3 region has 14 residues. The V end was cut by 1 base, the J end by 1 base, with 7 bases between. Germline CDR1 and CDR2: MNHEY and SVGAGI. The CDR3 region is CASSYLGSQETQYF. The DNA of the CDR3 is TGTGCCAGCAGTTACTTGGGGAGCCAAGAGACCCAGTACTTC.

This CDR3 is CASSFRDTGFDEQFF. The DNA for the CDR3 is TGCGCCAGCAGCTTCCGGGACACGGGGTTCGATGAGCAGTTCTTC. This chain links TRBV5-1 with TRBJ2-1; possibly TRBD1 for D (6 bases). The CDR3 contains 15 residues. Germline V CDR1 and CDR2: SGHRS, YFSETQ. The V gene lost 2 bases and the J gene lost 8 bases, with 17 bases spanning the gap. The full variable domain, in which reference TRBV5-1 and TRBJ2-1 provide the parts outside the CDR3, is KAGVTQTPRYLIKTRGQQVTLSCSPISGHRSVSWYQQTPGQGLQFLFEYFSETQRNKGNFPGRFSGRQFSNSRSEMNVSTLELGDSALYLCASSFRDTGFDEQFFGPGTRLTVL.

This sequence joins TRBV11-2 and TRBJ2-3, with 8 bases that match TRBD2. There are 17 residues in the CDR3. Germline V gene lookup returns CDR1 SGHAT and CDR2 FQNNGV. V was clipped by 5 bases and J by 0 bases; unmatched bases: 10. This chain's CDR3 is CASSITSSGASTDTQYF. CDR3 sequence (DNA): TGTGCCAGCAGCATTACTAGTAGCGGGGCTAGCACAGATACGCAGTATTTT.

This clone was counted once. The chain employs TRBV7-8 and TRBJ2-4; unclear D gene. The germline V gene encodes CDR1 SGHVS and CDR2 FQNEAQ. V was cut by 0 bases and J by 2 bases, with 8 bases left in between. There are 15 residues in the CDR3. The CDR3 loop reads CASSLAGSTKNIQYF. CDR3 bases: TGTGCCAGCAGCTTAGCGGGATCTACCAAAAACATTCAGTACTTC.

The V and J genes are TRBV29-1 and TRBJ1-6, with TRBD1 matching 9 bases. The germline V gene encodes CDR1 SQVTM and CDR2 ANQGSEA. J was trimmed by 8 bases and V by 4 bases; bases with no gene match: 3. The CDR3 loop spans 13 amino acids. The CDR3 DNA is TGCAGCGTTGGGTGGGACAGGGATTCACCCCTCCACTTT. Encoded protein: CSVGWDRDSPLHF.

CDR3 residues: CASSEGFVVGSTGELFF. CDR3 DNA: TGTGCCAGCAGTGAAGGATTCGTCGTCGGGAGCACCGGGGAGCTGTTTTTT. The J gene is TRBJ2-2, the V gene TRBV2, with D perhaps TRBD2 (6 bases). V was clipped by 1 base and J by 4 bases, with 16 bases between them. The CDR3 has 17 residues. The germline CDR1 and CDR2 sequences are SNHLY and FYNNEI.

This clone was counted between two and nine times. V and J are TRBV7-2 and TRBJ1-1, with unresolved D. Germline V CDR1 and CDR2: SGHTA, FQGNSA. V was clipped by 5 bases and J by 1 base, with 8 bases between them. This CDR3 is built from 13 residues. CDR3 in amino acids: CASSVDKNTEAFF. The DNA for the CDR3 is TGTGCCAGCAGCGTCGACAAGAACACTGAAGCTTTCTTT. Combining the CDR3 with reference TRBV7-2 and TRBJ1-1 gives the whole variable domain GAGVSQSPSNKVTEKGKDVELRCDPISGHTALYWYRQSLGQGLEFLIYFQGNSAPDKSGLPSDRFSAERTGGSVSTLTIQRTQQEDSAVYLCASSVDKNTEAFFGQGTRLTVV.

In this sample, this clone turned up once. The rearrangement uses TRBV6-5 and TRBJ2-1; D is undetermined. From germline, CDR1 is MNHEY and CDR2 SVGAGI. Trimming removed 5 bases at V and 4 bases at J, with 12 bases between. This CDR3 is built from 14 residues. The DNA for the CDR3 is TGTGCCAGCAGTCGGAGCCCCAGATACAATGAGCAGTTCTTC. It specifies CASSRSPRYNEQFF.

In this sample, this clone turned up a few times. The gene calls are TRBV27 and TRBJ1-2; the D is unclear. CDR1 MNHEY and CDR2 SMNVEV come from the germline V gene (reference sequence). Trimming cost V 8 bases and J 1 base, with 14 bases left between them. CDR3 length equals 14 residues. CDR3 nucleotides: TGTGCCAGCGCCCTCAGCGGCAGTAACTATGGCTACACCTTC. Translating it yields CASALSGSNYGYTF.

V and J are TRBV5-6 and TRBJ2-7; 10 nucleotides align to TRBD2. V lost 2 bases to trimming and J lost 2 bases; unmatched junction nucleotides: 7. Germline CDR1 is SGHDT and CDR2 is YYEEEE. The CDR3 is 16 residues long. CDR3 DNA sequence: TGTGCCAGCAGCTTCTATCTAGCGGGAGTGGCCTACGAGCAGTACTTC. Its protein product is CASSFYLAGVAYEQYF.

The chain's CDR3 is CASSLGGLAGETQYF. The CDR3 bases are TGTGCCAGCAGCCTCGGGGGACTAGCGGGAGAGACCCAGTACTTC. The chain couples TRBV6-1 to TRBJ2-5; 12 nucleotides agree with TRBD2. The germline CDR1 and CDR2 sequences are MNHNS and SASEGT. The CDR3 is 15 residues long. The V gene end was trimmed by 6 bases and the J gene end by 4 bases; junction bases not matched to a gene: 6.

V and J are TRBV6-5 and TRBJ2-7, with 12 bases lining up with TRBD2. This CDR3 has 16 amino acids. V was clipped by 4 bases and J by 2 bases; unmatched bases: 6. Germline V gene data show CDR1 as MNHEY and CDR2 as SVGAGI. CDR3 coding DNA: TGTGCCAGCAGTTTGACTAGCGGGAGACGCGCCTACGAGCAGTACTTC. It translates to CASSLTSGRRAYEQYF.

The chain carries TRBV10-3 and TRBJ2-5; TRBD2 aligns across 7 bases. The J segment lost 1 base and the V segment lost 2 bases, leaving 4 bases of the junction unmatched. Germline V CDR1 and CDR2: ENHRY, SYGVKD. The CDR3 is 15 amino acids. The CDR3 sequence is CAISEGTIGQETQYF. The CDR3 coding sequence is TGTGCCATCAGTGAGGGGACTATTGGCCAAGAGACCCAGTACTTC.

CDR3 amino acids: CASSLGSQETQYF. The CDR3 DNA follows: TGTGCCAGCAGCTTAGGAAGCCAAGAGACCCAGTACTTC. The chain recombines TRBV7-2 with TRBJ2-5; D gene unclear. Germline CDR1 SGHTA, CDR2 FQGNSA. CDR3 length: 13 residues. The V end was cut by 1 base, the J end by 1 base, with 4 bases between. Variable domain in full (rest from reference TRBV7-2 and TRBJ2-5): GAGVSQSPSNKVTEKGKDVELRCDPISGHTALYWYRQSLGQGLEFLIYFQGNSAPDKSGLPSDRFSAERTGGSVSTLTIQRTQQEDSAVYLCASSLGSQETQYFGPGTRLLVL.

This clone was detected once. The chain has TRBV11-2 and TRBJ2-7, with D perhaps being TRBD1 or TRBD2 (5 bases each). The length of the CDR3 is 15 residues. Germline loops: CDR1 SGHAT, CDR2 FQNNGV. Trimming pared 5 bases from V and 0 bases from J, leaving 14 bases between. The CDR3 bases are TGTGCCAGCAGCCTAGGGGAGCGATCCTCCTACGAGCAGTACTTC. As protein: CASSLGERSSYEQYF.

This chain connects TRBV2 to TRBJ2-3; a weak D match, TRBD2 (6 bases). V lost 7 bases and J lost 4, with 15 bases in between. The length of the CDR3 is 14 residues. Germline values: CDR1 SNHLY, CDR2 FYNNEI. Here the CDR3 reads CASTGGTSADTQYF. The CDR3 bases are TGTGCCAGCACTGGGGGGACGAGCGCAGATACGCAGTATTTT.